Given below is one T cell receptor beta chain in context. The antigen is undetermined. TCRdb called the reads again in MiXCR, with one record for every CDR3 protein. This repertoire shows around 900,000 distinct CDR3 sequences, about 33% found once; its top ten account for around 15%. This sample stems from a study of T cell repertoires in cytomegalovirus infection. Whole-study results and caveats: HLA-C-restricted, CMV-specific TCR beta clonotypes were dominant ex vivo.

This CDR3 is built from 15 residues. J was trimmed by 1 base and V by 6 bases; bases with no gene match: 8. The V gene's germline CDR1 is SEHNR and CDR2 FQNEAQ (reference sequence). This sequence joins TRBV7-9 and TRBJ1-2, with TRBD1 matching over 7 bases. The sequence derives from a human donor in good health (CMV status not recorded). Some clones in this sample may be carry-over from other donors' samples. Source: cultured CD8+ T cells from PBMCs, taken from culture after CMV antigen stimulation. The CDR3: CASRPPRDSNYGYTF. The CDR3 nucleotides read TGTGCCAGCAGACCCCCCCGGGACAGTAACTATGGCTACACCTTC.